The 8 T cell receptor beta chains in this list originate from one sample, sequenced in a study of T-cell reconstitution after alpha-beta-depleted transplantation in children. Unique molecular identifiers were incorporated during preparation of the TCRbeta library. From the PCR reads, TCRdb called clonotypes with MiXCR, one entry per CDR3 protein. The table has over 300,000 distinct CDR3 sequences, around a tenth seen once. The specimen comprised PBMCs from the stem cell graft donor, sampled from the stem cell graft. The receptors were sampled from a human donor who donated a stem cell graft to a child with acute lymphoblastic leukemia.

This chain links TRBV28 with TRBJ2-3; TRBD1 matches at 12 bases. V shed 9 bases and J 3 bases; nucleotides not matched to a gene: 4. CDR3 length equals 14 residues. CDR1 and CDR2 from the germline V gene are MDHEN and SYDVKM. CDR3 protein: CASGTGGPTDTQYF. The CDR3 DNA is TGTGCCAGTGGGACAGGGGGCCCTACAGATACGCAGTATTTT.

V is TRBV15 and J is TRBJ2-1; possibly TRBD2 for D (5 bases). In germline, CDR1 is LNHNV, CDR2 YYDKDF (reference sequence). The CDR3 runs 16 residues. Trimming removed 0 bases at V and 3 bases at J, with 12 bases between. The CDR3, as DNA: TGTGCCACCAGCAGAGATGGTTCGGGAAACTACAATGAGCAGTTCTTC. It encodes CATSRDGSGNYNEQFF.

The rearrangement joins TRBV19 to TRBJ1-1, with D unresolved. The CDR3 sequence is 12 residues long. With 3 bases removed from V and 7 bases from J, the gap between germline ends came to 9 bases. Germline V gene sequence: CDR1 LNHDA, CDR2 SQIVND (reference sequence). Here the CDR3 reads CASSIWKNEAFF. DNA for the CDR3: TGTGCCAGTAGTATTTGGAAAAATGAAGCTTTCTTT.

Only a few counts were recorded for this clonotype. The V gene is TRBV11-2, the J gene TRBJ2-1; 10 positions agree with TRBD2. J lost 8 bases, V lost 5 bases, and 15 bases had no gene match. The CDR3 covers 17 residues. Germline V gene data show CDR1 as SGHAT and CDR2 as FQNNGV. The CDR3 loop is CASSPLFRLAGAHEQFF. In DNA form, the CDR3 reads TGTGCCAGCAGCCCCCTATTTCGTCTAGCGGGAGCCCATGAGCAGTTCTTC.

The chain couples TRBV7-2 to TRBJ2-4, with D possibly matching TRBD1 (5 bases). Germline V gene lookup returns CDR1 SGHTA and CDR2 FQGNSA. The V and J ends lost 1 base and 10 bases respectively, with 14 bases between them. The CDR3 is made up of 14 amino acids. The CDR3 loop is CASSLGIQRGIQYF. CDR3 sequence (DNA): TGTGCCAGCAGCTTAGGGATCCAAAGGGGTATTCAGTACTTC.

This clonotype was found a few times. The chain carries TRBV6-2 or TRBV6-3 and TRBJ1-1, with D possibly matching TRBD1 (5 bases). CDR1 and CDR2 (germline): MNHEY, SVGEGT. Trimming pared 6 bases from V and 0 bases from J, leaving 11 bases between. This CDR3 is 14 amino acids long. CDR3 nucleotide sequence: TGTGCCAGCAGACGGAGACAGATGAACACTGAAGCTTTCTTT. Protein sequence: CASRRRQMNTEAFF.

This clonotype was counted only a few times. The chain couples TRBV30 to TRBJ1-2, with 8 nucleotides matching TRBD1. The CDR3 extends over 15 amino acids. Germline V gives CDR1 GTSNPN, CDR2 SVGIG (reference sequence). Trimming cost V 1 base and J 2 bases; bases outside gene matches: 6. The CDR3 reads CAWSADRGPNYGYTF. In nucleotides, the CDR3 is TGTGCCTGGAGTGCAGACAGGGGCCCCAACTATGGCTACACCTTC.

This clonotype turned up a few times. The chain recombines TRBV28 with TRBJ2-7; 9 nucleotides line up with TRBD1. The germline CDR1 and CDR2 sequences are MDHEN and SYDVKM. The CDR3 contains 14 residues. Unmatched junction bases numbered 8, after V lost 6 bases and J lost 5 bases. The CDR3 spells CASRPGTGWNEQYF. The DNA of the CDR3 is TGTGCCAGCAGACCTGGGACAGGGTGGAACGAGCAGTACTTC.